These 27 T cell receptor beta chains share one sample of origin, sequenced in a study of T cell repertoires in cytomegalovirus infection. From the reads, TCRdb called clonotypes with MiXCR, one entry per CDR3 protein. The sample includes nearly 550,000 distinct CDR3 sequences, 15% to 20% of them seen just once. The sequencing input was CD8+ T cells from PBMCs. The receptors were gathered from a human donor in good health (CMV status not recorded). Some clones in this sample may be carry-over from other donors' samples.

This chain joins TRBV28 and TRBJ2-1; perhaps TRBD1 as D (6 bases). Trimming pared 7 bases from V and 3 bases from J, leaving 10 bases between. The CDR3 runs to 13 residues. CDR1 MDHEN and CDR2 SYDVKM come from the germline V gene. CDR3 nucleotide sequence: TGTGCCAGCAATTTCAGGGGCTACAATGAGCAGTTCTTC. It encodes CASNFRGYNEQFF.

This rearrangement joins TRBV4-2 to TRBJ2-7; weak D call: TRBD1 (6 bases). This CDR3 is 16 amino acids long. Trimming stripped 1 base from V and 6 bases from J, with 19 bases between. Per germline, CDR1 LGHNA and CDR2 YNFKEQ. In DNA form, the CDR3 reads TGTGCCAGCAGCCAAGTAATCGGTACAGGGCCCCCCGAGCAGTACTTC. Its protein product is CASSQVIGTGPPEQYF.

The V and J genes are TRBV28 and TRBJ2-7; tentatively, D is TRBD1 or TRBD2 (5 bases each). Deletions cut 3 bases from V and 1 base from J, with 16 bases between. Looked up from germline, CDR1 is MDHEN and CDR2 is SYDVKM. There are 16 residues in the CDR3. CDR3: CASSLFSSGRSYEQYF. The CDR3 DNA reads TGTGCCAGCAGTTTGTTTAGCTCAGGGAGATCCTACGAGCAGTACTTC.

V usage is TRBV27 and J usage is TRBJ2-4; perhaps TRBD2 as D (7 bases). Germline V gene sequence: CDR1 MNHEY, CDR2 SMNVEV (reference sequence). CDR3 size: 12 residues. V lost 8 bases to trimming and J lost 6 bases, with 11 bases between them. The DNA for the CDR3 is TGTGCCAGCCAAGGGGGGGCAAACATTCAGTACTTC. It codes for CASQGGANIQYF.

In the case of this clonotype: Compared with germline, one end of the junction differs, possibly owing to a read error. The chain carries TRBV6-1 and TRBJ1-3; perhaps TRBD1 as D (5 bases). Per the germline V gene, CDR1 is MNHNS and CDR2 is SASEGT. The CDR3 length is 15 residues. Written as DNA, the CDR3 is TGTGCCAGCAGTGGGGACTTCAACTCTGGAAACACCATAGATTTT. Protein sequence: CASSGDFNSGNTIDF.

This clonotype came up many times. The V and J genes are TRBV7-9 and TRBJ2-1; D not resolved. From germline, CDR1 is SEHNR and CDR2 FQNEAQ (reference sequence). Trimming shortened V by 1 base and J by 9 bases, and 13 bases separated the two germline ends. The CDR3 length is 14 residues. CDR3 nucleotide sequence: TGTGCCAGCAGCTTAGGCGGACGTCCAGGTGAGCAGTTCTTC. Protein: CASSLGGRPGEQFF.

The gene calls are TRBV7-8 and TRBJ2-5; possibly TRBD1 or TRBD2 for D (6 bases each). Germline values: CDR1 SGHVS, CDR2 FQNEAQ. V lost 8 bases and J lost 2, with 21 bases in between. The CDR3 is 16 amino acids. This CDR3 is CASLLGVRGLQETQYF. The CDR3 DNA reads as TGTGCCAGCCTCTTAGGGGTCCGGGGGCTACAAGAGACCCAGTACTTC.

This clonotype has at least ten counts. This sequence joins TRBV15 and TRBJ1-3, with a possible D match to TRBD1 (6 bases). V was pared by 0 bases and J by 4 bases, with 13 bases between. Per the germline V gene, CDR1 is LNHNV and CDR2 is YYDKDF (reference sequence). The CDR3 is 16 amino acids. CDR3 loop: CATSREGRGRGNTIYF. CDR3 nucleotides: TGTGCCACCAGCAGAGAAGGCAGGGGTCGAGGAAACACCATATATTTT.

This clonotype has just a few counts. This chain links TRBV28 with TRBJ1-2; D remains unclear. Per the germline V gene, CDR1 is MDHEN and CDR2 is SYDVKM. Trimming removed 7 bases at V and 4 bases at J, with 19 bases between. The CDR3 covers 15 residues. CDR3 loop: CASTLDLGFLYGYTF. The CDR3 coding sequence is TGTGCCAGCACCCTCGACCTAGGGTTTCTCTATGGCTACACCTTC.

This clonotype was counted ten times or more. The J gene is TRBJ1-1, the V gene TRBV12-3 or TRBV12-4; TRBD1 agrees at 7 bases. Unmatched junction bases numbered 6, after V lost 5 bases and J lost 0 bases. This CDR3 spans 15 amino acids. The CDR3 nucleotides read TGTGCCAGCAGTCGCGACAGGGTTATGAACACTGAAGCTTTCTTT. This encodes CASSRDRVMNTEAFF.

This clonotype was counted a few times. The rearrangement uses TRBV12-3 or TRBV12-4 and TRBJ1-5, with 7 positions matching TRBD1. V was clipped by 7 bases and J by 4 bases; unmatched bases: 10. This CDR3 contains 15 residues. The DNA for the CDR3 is TGTGCCAGCACCCCGAACCGGGACAGAAATCAGCCCCAGCATTTT. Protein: CASTPNRDRNQPQHF.

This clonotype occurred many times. CDR3 amino acids: CASSDRGHTDTQYF. For the CDR3, the DNA is TGCGCCAGCAGTGACAGGGGACACACAGATACGCAGTATTTT. This chain uses TRBV10-1 with TRBJ2-3; D possibly corresponds to TRBD1 (6 bases). Germline V gene lookup returns CDR1 WNHNN and CDR2 SYGVQD (reference sequence). V was shortened by 3 bases and J by 2 bases, with 9 bases between the two germline ends. This CDR3 is 14 amino acids long.

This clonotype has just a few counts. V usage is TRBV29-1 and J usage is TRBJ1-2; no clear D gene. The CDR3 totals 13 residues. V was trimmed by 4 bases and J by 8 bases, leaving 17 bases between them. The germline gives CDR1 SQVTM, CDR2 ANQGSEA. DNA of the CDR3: TGCAGCGTTGTGGGAGATGGGTTTCGAGGCTACACCTTC. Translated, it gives CSVVGDGFRGYTF.

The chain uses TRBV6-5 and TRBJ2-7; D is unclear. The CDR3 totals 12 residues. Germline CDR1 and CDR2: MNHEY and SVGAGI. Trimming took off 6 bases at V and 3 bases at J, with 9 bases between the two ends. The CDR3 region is CASRTFNYEQYF. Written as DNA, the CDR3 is TGTGCCAGCAGGACCTTCAACTACGAGCAGTACTTC.

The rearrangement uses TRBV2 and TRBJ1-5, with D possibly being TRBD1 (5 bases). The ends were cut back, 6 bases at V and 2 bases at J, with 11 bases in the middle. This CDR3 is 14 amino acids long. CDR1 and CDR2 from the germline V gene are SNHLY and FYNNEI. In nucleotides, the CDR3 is TGTGCCAGCAGGAGGGGCACGGGCAATCAGCCCCAGCATTTT. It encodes CASRRGTGNQPQHF. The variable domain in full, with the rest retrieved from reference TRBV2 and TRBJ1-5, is EPEVTQTPSHQVTQMGQEVILRCVPISNHLYFYWYRQILGQKVEFLVSFYNNEISEKSEIFDDQFSVERPDGSNFTLKIRSTKLEDSAMYFCASRRGTGNQPQHFGDGTRLSIL.

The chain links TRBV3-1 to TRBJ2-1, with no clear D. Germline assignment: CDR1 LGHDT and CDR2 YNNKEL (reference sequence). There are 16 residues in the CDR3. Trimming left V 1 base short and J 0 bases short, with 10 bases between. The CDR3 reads CASSQGYLSSYNEQFF. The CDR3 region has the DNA TGTGCCAGCAGCCAAGGGTACTTAAGCTCCTACAATGAGCAGTTCTTC.

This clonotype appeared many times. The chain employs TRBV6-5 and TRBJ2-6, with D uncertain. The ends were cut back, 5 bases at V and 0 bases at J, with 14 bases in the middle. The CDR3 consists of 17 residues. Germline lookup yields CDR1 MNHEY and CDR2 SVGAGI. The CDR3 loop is CASSRTPTYSGANVLTF. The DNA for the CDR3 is TGTGCCAGCAGTCGAACGCCGACTTACTCTGGGGCCAACGTCCTGACTTTC.

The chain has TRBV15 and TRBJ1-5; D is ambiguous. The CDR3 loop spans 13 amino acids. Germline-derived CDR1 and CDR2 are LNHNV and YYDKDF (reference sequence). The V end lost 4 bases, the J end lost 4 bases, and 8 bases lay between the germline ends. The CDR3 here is CATSMRRNQPQHF. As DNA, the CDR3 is TGTGCCACCAGCATGCGACGGAATCAGCCCCAGCATTTT.

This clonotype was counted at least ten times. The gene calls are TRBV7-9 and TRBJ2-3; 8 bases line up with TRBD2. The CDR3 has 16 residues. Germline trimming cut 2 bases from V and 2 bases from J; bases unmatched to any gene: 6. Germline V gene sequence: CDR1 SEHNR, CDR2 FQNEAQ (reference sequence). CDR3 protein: CASSLKAGGITDTQYF. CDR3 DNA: TGTGCCAGCAGCTTAAAGGCGGGGGGTATCACAGATACGCAGTATTTT.

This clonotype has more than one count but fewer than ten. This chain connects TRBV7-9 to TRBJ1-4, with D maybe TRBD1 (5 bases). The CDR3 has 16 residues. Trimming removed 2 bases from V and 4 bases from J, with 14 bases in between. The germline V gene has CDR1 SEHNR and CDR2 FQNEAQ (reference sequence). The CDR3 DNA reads TGTGCCAGCAGCTTATTCGGGGCAGACCTTAATGAAAAACTGTTTTTT. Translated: CASSLFGADLNEKLFF.

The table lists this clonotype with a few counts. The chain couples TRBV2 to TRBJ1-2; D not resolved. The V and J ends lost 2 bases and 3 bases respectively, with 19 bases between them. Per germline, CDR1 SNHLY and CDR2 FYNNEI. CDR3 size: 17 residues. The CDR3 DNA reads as TGTGCCAGCAGTGAAAAAGCCCGGCGGGGTCTTGACTATGGCTACACCTTC. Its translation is CASSEKARRGLDYGYTF.

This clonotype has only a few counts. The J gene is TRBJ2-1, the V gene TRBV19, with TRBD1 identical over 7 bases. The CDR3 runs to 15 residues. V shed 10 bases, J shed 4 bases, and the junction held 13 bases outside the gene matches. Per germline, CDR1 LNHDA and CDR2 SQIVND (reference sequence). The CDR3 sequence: CATKLGTATYNEQFF. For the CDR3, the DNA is TGTGCCACCAAATTGGGGACAGCGACTTACAATGAGCAGTTCTTC.

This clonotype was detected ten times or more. CDR3 protein: CASLPTGGRTHEQFF. The CDR3 region has the DNA TGTGCCAGCCTTCCTACGGGAGGGAGAACACATGAGCAGTTCTTC. This chain links TRBV7-9 with TRBJ2-1, with 8 bases aligning to TRBD2. V lost 8 bases to trimming and J lost 8 bases; unmatched junction nucleotides: 14. The CDR3 spans 15 residues. Germline assignment: CDR1 SEHNR and CDR2 FQNEAQ (reference sequence).

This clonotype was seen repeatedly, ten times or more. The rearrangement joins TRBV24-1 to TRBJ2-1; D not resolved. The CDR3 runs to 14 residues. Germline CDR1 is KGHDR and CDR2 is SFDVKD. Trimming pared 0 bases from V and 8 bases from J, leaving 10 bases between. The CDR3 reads CATSDLPPQDEQFF. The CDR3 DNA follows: TGTGCCACCAGTGATTTGCCACCTCAAGATGAGCAGTTCTTC.

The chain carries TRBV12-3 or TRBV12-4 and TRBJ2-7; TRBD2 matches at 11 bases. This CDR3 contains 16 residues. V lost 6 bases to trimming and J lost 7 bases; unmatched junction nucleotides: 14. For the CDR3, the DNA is TGTGCCAGCAGCCTCGACTTGGGACTAGCGGCGAGTGAGCAGTACTTC. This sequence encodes CASSLDLGLAASEQYF.

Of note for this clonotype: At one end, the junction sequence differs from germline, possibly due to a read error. The DNA for the CDR3 is TGCCCCAGCAGTCAATATGAAAGCTCTGGGGCCCACGTCCTGACTTTC. Its translation is CPSSQYESSGAHVLTF. J is TRBJ2-6 and V is TRBV23-1; TRBD1 is a possible D gene (5 bases). TRBV23-1 is known as an ORF, though its function is uncertain. The CDR3 contains 16 residues.

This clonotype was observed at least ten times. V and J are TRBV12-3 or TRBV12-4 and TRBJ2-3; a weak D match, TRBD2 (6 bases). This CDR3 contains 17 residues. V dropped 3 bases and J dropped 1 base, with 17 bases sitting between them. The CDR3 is CASSFSRWGEGTDTQYF. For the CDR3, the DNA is TGTGCCAGCAGTTTTTCTCGTTGGGGGGAGGGCACAGATACGCAGTATTTT.